A single sample is the source of the 17 T cell receptor beta chains below, sequenced in a study of T cells in Graves' hyperthyroidism and ophthalmopathy. The CDR3 regions of TCR beta were amplified from RNA transcripts. The HTBI primer set was used in a first-round RT-PCR of the TCR CDR3. TCRdb passed the multiplex PCR reads through MiXCR, listing each CDR3 protein once. The sample has around 350,000 distinct CDR3 sequences; approximately 13% are singletons. The sequencing sample was made of blood. All receptors derive from a woman younger than 35 with Graves' hyperthyroidism.

Comment on this clonotype: A junction end diverges from the germline sequence, so it may reflect a read error. V and J are TRBV5-1 and TRBJ2-1, with D unresolved. CDR3 length equals 11 residues. Germline CDR1 is SGHRS and CDR2 is YFSETQ. The CDR3 loop is CVSSLTTERFF. The CDR3 DNA reads as TGCGTCAGCAGCTTGACCACTGAGCGGTTCTTC.

In its sample, this clonotype was seen many times. The chain combines TRBV7-2 with TRBJ2-3; D may be TRBD2 (6 bases). The V end was cut by 8 bases, the J end by 3 bases, with 9 bases between. The CDR3 loop spans 12 amino acids. Germline values: CDR1 SGHTA, CDR2 FQGNSA. Here the CDR3 DNA reads TGTGCCAGCCGGGGAGGAACAGATACGCAGTATTTT. This sequence encodes CASRGGTDTQYF.

This clonotype was detected a few times. The V and J genes are TRBV5-1 and TRBJ2-5; 10 bases are a match to TRBD1. V shed 4 bases and J 5 bases; nucleotides not matched to a gene: 8. Germline-derived CDR1 and CDR2 are SGHRS and YFSETQ. The CDR3 consists of 15 residues. CDR3 bases: TGCGCCAGCAGCCGGGACCCGGGACAGGGGGAGACCCAGTACTTC. This codes for CASSRDPGQGETQYF.

V is TRBV19 and J is TRBJ1-3; weak D call: TRBD1 (5 bases). V dropped 5 bases and J dropped 0 bases, with 11 bases sitting between them. Germline CDR1 and CDR2: LNHDA and SQIVND (reference sequence). This CDR3 comprises 15 residues. Here the CDR3 reads CASSQGTASGNTIYF. The CDR3 nucleotides are TGTGCCAGTAGTCAAGGGACGGCCTCTGGAAACACCATATATTTT.

This chain joins TRBV4-1 and TRBJ2-7; 7 bases agree with TRBD1. The length of the CDR3 is 14 residues. The germline CDR1 and CDR2 sequences are MGHRA and YSYEKL. J lost 4 bases, V lost 4 bases, and 7 bases had no gene match. CDR3 protein: CASSPWDRTYEQYF. CDR3 nucleotides: TGCGCCAGCAGCCCATGGGACAGAACTTACGAGCAGTACTTC.

This clonotype was observed a few times. The chain joins TRBV25-1 to TRBJ2-4, with no clear D. Germline assignment: CDR1 MGHDK and CDR2 SYGVNS. V lost 1 base, J lost 3 bases, and 10 bases lay in between. This CDR3 spans 15 amino acids. The CDR3 DNA follows: TGTGCCAGCAGTGAATTCGACTTCGACAAAAACATTCAGTACTTC. As protein: CASSEFDFDKNIQYF.

This clonotype showed up many times. This chain links TRBV11-3 with TRBJ2-1; maybe TRBD2 (5 bases). Germline lookup yields CDR1 SGHNT and CDR2 YENEEA. V lost 1 base and J 8 bases, leaving 12 bases between the germline ends. The CDR3 has 14 amino acids. Here the CDR3 reads CASSLGGLGHEQFF. CDR3 sequence (DNA): TGTGCCAGCAGCTTAGGAGGGTTAGGACATGAGCAGTTCTTC. Supplemented by reference TRBV11-3 and TRBJ2-1, the full variable domain reads EAGVVQSPRYKIIEKKQPVAFWCNPISGHNTLYWYLQNLGQGPELLIRYENEEAVDDSQLPKDRFSAERLKGVDSTLKIQPAELGDSAVYLCASSLGGLGHEQFFGPGTRLTVL.

This clonotype was seen ten or more times. The chain joins TRBV12-3 or TRBV12-4 to TRBJ2-3; D may be TRBD2 (7 bases). V shed 5 bases and J shed 1 base, with 16 bases lying between them. This CDR3 has 16 amino acids. CDR3 sequence: CASSPQGLAGTDTQYF. Written as DNA, the CDR3 is TGTGCCAGCAGTCCCCAGGGGCTAGCGGGCACAGATACGCAGTATTTT.

The chain carries TRBV5-1 and TRBJ2-1, with 11 bases aligning to TRBD2. The germline gives CDR1 SGHRS, CDR2 YFSETQ. The junction had 2 bases not matched to a gene; V was cut back by 2 bases and J by 7 bases. The CDR3 contains 14 residues. The CDR3 bases are TGCGCCAGCAGCTTAGCTAGCGGGGGGAATGAGCAGTTCTTC. Its protein is CASSLASGGNEQFF.

The sample holds many counts of this clonotype. The chain carries TRBV20-1 and TRBJ1-5; D possibly corresponds to TRBD1 (6 bases). CDR3 length: 13 residues. Per germline, CDR1 DFQATT and CDR2 SNEGSKA (reference sequence). Trimming pared 3 bases from V and 3 bases from J, leaving 9 bases between. This CDR3 is CSASQGINQPQHF. CDR3 nucleotides: TGCAGTGCTAGTCAGGGGATCAATCAGCCCCAGCATTTT.

The chain uses TRBV2 and TRBJ2-1, with 9 bases that match TRBD2. The germline V gene encodes CDR1 SNHLY and CDR2 FYNNEI. With V trimmed by 8 bases and J by 5 bases, 13 bases remained unmatched. The CDR3 length is 16 residues. CDR3 bases: TGTGCCAGCGTGAGGAGGGCTAGCGGGAACAACAATGAGCAGTTCTTC. This translates into CASVRRASGNNNEQFF.

About this clonotype: Just one base apart from a much larger clone, this may be a read error. The J gene is TRBJ1-1, the V gene TRBV9; no clear D gene. The CDR3 contains 13 residues. Germline CDR1 is SGDLS and CDR2 is YYNGEE. The CDR3 loop is CASSASGFTEASF. Here the CDR3 DNA reads TGTGCCAGCAGCGCCTCAGGCTTCACTGAAGCTTCCTTT.

As to this clonotype: The germline gene is not matched at one end of the junction; a read error may be the cause. The V gene is TRBV7-9, the J gene TRBJ1-4; possibly TRBD1 for D (5 bases). Germline V lookup: CDR1 SEHNR, CDR2 FQNEAQ (reference sequence). CDR3 length equals 15 residues. CDR3 bases: TGTGTCAGCAGCTTAGTGGGCCAGGGTAATGAAAAACTGTTTTTT. Translation: CVSSLVGQGNEKLFF.

Ten or more counts support this clonotype. This chain links TRBV7-2 with TRBJ2-3, with 12 nucleotides matching TRBD1. The CDR3 runs to 16 residues. V shed 5 bases, J shed 2 bases, and the junction held 5 bases outside the gene matches. CDR1 and CDR2 from the germline V gene are SGHTA and FQGNSA. DNA of the CDR3: TGTGCCAGCAGCGTCGGGACAGGGGGCCCCACAGATACGCAGTATTTT. Protein sequence: CASSVGTGGPTDTQYF.

This clonotype was recorded at least ten times. The V gene is TRBV7-8, the J gene TRBJ1-1; TRBD1 is a possible D gene (6 bases). The V gene lost 6 bases and the J gene lost 7 bases, with 15 bases spanning the gap. The CDR3 spans 13 residues. Germline V gives CDR1 SGHVS, CDR2 FQNEAQ. CDR3 in DNA: TGTGCCAGCAGAAAAGGGGGAGGAGGTGAAGCTTTCTTT. Translated: CASRKGGGGEAFF.

This clonotype was found many times. CDR3 amino acids: CSGRLPYYNEQFF. In DNA form, the CDR3 reads TGCTCGGGGAGATTACCCTACTACAATGAGCAGTTCTTC. The rearrangement links TRBV20-1 to TRBJ2-1; maybe TRBD2 (5 bases). Germline V CDR1 and CDR2: DFQATT, SNEGSKA (reference sequence). This CDR3 region has 13 residues.

This clonotype was detected ten times or more. This chain connects TRBV3-1 to TRBJ2-7; TRBD1 agrees at 11 bases. The V gene end was trimmed by 0 bases and the J gene end by 3 bases; junction bases not matched to a gene: 1. This CDR3 region has 15 residues. CDR1 is LGHDT and CDR2 is YNNKEL in the germline V gene (reference sequence). The CDR3 is CASSQDGTGGYEQYF. The CDR3 DNA reads as TGTGCCAGCAGCCAAGACGGGACAGGGGGCTACGAGCAGTACTTC.